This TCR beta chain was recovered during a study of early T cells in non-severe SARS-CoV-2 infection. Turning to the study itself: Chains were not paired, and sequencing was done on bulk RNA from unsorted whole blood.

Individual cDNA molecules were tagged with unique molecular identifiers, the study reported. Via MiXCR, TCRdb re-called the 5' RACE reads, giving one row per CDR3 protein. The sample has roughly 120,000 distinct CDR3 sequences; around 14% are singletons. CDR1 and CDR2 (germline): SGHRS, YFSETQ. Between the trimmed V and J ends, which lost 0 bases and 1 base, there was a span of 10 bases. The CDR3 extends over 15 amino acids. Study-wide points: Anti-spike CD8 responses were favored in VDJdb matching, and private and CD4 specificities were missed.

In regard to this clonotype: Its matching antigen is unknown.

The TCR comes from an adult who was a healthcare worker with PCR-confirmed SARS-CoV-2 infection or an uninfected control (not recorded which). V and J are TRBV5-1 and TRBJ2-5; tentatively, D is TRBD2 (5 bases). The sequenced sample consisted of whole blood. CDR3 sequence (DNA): TGCGCCAGCAGCTTGGGGACTGACCTCCAAGAGACCCAGTACTTC. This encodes CASSLGTDLQETQYF.